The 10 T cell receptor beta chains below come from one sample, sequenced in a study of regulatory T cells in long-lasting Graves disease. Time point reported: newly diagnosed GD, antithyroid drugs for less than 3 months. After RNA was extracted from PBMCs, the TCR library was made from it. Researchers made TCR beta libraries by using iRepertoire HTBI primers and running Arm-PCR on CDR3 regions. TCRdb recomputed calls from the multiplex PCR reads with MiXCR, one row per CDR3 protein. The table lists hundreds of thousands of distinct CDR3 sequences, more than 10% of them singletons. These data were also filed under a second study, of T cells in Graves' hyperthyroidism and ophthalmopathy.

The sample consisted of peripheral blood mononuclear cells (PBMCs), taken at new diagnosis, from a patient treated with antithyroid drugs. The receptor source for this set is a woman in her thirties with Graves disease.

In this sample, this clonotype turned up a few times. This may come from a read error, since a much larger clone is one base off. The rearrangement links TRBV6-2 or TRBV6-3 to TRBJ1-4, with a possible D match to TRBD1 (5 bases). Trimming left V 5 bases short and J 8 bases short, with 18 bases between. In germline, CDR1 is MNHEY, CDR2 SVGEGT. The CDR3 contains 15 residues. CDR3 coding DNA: TGTGCCAGCAGTGACAGCGGAATGAGTCACGAAAAACTGTTTTTT. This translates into CASSDSGMSHEKLFF.

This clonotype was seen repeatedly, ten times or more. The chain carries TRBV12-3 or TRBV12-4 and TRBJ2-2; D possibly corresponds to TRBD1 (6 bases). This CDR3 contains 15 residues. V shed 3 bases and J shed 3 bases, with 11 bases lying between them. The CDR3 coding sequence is TGTGCCAGCAGTTTTTTGGGGGCCGACACCGGGGAGCTGTTTTTT. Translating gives CASSFLGADTGELFF.

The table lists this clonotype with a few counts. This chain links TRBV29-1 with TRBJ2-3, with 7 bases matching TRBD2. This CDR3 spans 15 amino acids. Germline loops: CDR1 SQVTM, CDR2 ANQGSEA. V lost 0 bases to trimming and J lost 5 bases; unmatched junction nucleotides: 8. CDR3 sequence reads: CSVEDTREAGDTQYF. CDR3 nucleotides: TGCAGCGTTGAAGATACCCGGGAGGCGGGAGATACGCAGTATTTT.

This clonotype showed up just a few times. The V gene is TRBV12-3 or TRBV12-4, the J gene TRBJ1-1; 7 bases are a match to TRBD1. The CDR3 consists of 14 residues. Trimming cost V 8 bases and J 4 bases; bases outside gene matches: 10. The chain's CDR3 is CASRWTGVSTEAFF. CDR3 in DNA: TGTGCCAGCCGATGGACAGGAGTGAGCACTGAAGCTTTCTTT.

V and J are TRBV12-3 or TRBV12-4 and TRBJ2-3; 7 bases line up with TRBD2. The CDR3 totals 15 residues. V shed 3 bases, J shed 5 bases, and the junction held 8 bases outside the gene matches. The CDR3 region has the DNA TGTGCCAGCAGTTTCCCGACTAGCAGCCGAGATACGCAGTATTTT. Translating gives CASSFPTSSRDTQYF.

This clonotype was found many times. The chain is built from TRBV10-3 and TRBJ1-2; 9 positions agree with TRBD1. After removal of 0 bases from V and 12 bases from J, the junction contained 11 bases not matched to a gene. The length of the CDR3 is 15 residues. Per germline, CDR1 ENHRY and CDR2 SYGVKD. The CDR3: CAISESAGTGRGHTF. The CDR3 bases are TGTGCCATCAGTGAGTCGGCCGGGACAGGGCGCGGACACACCTTC.

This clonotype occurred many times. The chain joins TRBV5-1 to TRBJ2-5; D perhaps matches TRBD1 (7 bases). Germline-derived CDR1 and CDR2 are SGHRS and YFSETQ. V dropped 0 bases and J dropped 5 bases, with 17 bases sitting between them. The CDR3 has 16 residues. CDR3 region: CASSLGDSPEGETQYF. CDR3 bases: TGCGCCAGCAGCTTGGGGGACAGCCCGGAGGGGGAGACCCAGTACTTC. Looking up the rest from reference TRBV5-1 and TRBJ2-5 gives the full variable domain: KAGVTQTPRYLIKTRGQQVTLSCSPISGHRSVSWYQQTPGQGLQFLFEYFSETQRNKGNFPGRFSGRQFSNSRSEMNVSTLELGDSALYLCASSLGDSPEGETQYFGPGTRLLVL.

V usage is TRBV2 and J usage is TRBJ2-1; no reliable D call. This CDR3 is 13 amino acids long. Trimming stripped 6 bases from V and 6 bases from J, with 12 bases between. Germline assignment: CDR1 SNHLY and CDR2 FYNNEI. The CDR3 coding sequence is TGTGCCAGCAGGCTAAACAGACTCAATGAGCAGTTCTTC. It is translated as CASRLNRLNEQFF.

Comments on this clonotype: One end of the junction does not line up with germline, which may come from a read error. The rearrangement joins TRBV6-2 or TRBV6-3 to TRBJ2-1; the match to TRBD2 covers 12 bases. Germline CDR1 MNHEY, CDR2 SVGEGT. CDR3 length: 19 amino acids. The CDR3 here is CASSYSLAGGRSSCNEQFF. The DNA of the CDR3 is TGTGCCAGCAGTTACTCTCTAGCGGGAGGGCGAAGCTCCTGCAATGAGCAGTTCTTC.

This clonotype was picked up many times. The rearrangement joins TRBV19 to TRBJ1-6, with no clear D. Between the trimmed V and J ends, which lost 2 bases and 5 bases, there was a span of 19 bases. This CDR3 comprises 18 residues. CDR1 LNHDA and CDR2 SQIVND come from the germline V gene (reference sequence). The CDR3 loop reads CASSISLGFGVDNSPLHF. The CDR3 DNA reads TGTGCCAGTAGTATATCCCTCGGGTTTGGTGTTGATAATTCACCCCTCCACTTT.